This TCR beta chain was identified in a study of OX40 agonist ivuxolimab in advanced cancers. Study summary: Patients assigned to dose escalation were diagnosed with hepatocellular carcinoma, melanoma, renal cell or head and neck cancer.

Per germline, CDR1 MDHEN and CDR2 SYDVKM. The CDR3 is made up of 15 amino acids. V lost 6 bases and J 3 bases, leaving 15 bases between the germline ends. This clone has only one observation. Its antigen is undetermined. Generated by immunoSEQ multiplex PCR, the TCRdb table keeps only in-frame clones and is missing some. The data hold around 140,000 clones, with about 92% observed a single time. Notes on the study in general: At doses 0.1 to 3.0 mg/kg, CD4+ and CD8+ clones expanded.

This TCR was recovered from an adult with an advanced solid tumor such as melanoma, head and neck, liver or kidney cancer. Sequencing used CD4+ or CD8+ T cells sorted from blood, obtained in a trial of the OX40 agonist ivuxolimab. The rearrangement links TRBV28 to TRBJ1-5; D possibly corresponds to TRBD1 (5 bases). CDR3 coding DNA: TGTGCCAGCAGCCCCGCCCGACAGTACAATCAGCCCCAGCATTTT. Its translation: CASSPARQYNQPQHF.